A single sample is the source of the 5 T cell receptor beta chains below, sequenced in a study of Siglec-9 on CD8 T cells in melanoma. Sequencing used immunoSEQ multiplex PCR; TCRdb keeps in-frame clones, though not all of them. The sample holds some 27,000 clones, about 80% seen once. The sample consisted of Siglec-9- CD8+ T cells sorted from blood. These receptors came from a human donor in good health.

The chain is built from TRBV9 and TRBJ1-3; D unresolved. The CDR3 has 15 residues. Germline CDR1 SGDLS, CDR2 YYNGEE. The ends were cut back, 3 bases at V and 3 bases at J, with 13 bases in the middle. The CDR3 coding sequence is TGTGCCAGCAGCGCCCCATCGGAGGGTGGAAACACCATATATTTT. This translates into CASSAPSEGGNTIYF.

The chain couples TRBV7-6 to TRBJ2-4; 7 bases are a match to TRBD1. Germline loops: CDR1 SGHVS, CDR2 FNYEAQ. The CDR3 runs 15 residues. The ends lost 3 bases at V and 8 bases at J; junction bases unmatched: 10. The CDR3 nucleotides are TGTGCCAGCAGCTTGTCAGGGGGAATGGCGGACATTCAGTACTTC. This gives the protein CASSLSGGMADIQYF.

The CDR3 sequence is CASTKRQETQYF. The CDR3 DNA sequence: TGTGCCAGCACCAAAAGACAAGAGACCCAGTACTTC. The chain uses TRBV2 and TRBJ2-5, with unresolved D. V was cut by 7 bases and J by 2 bases, with 8 bases left in between. CDR1 is SNHLY and CDR2 is FYNNEI in the germline V gene. The CDR3 loop spans 12 amino acids. The full variable domain, in which reference TRBV2 and TRBJ2-5 provide the parts outside the CDR3, is EPEVTQTPSHQVTQMGQEVILRCVPISNHLYFYWYRQILGQKVEFLVSFYNNEISEKSEIFDDQFSVERPDGSNFTLKIRSTKLEDSAMYFCASTKRQETQYFGPGTRLLVL.

This chain connects TRBV7-8 to TRBJ2-1; D is unresolved. Trimming removed 10 bases at V and 0 bases at J, with 16 bases between. The CDR3 runs to 15 residues. The germline CDR1 and CDR2 sequences are SGHVS and FQNEAQ. CDR3 DNA sequence: TGTGCCACCAAAAAAGGCCCCAGCTCCTACAATGAGCAGTTCTTC. As protein: CATKKGPSSYNEQFF.

The rearrangement uses TRBV19 and TRBJ2-7; D remains ambiguous. This CDR3 is built from 14 residues. Germline V gene sequence: CDR1 LNHDA, CDR2 SQIVND (reference sequence). V lost 3 bases, J lost 0 bases, and 9 bases lay in between. CDR3 nucleotide sequence: TGTGCCAGTAGTATCGTAGATAGCTCCTACGAGCAGTACTTC. Residues: CASSIVDSSYEQYF.